Below are 4 T cell receptor beta chains sequenced from a single sample in a study of cytomegalovirus exposure and HLA in healthy donors. Use of 60 Vbeta and 13 Jbeta primers characterized the PCR. The table came from immunoSEQ multiplex PCR; TCRdb's copy has only in-frame clones and leaves some out. Of about 120,000 clones listed, roughly 80% were seen once; the top ten hold approximately 2.1%. What was sequenced was PBMCs. The receptors here all came from a man aged 30 to 39 in good health and CMV-seronegative.

The V call is TRBV5-4, the J call TRBJ1-2; D perhaps matches TRBD1 (6 bases). The CDR3 runs 15 residues. Trimming stripped 4 bases from V and 8 bases from J, with 21 bases between. Germline-derived CDR1 and CDR2 are SGHNT and YYREEE (reference sequence). The DNA for the CDR3 is TGTGCCAGCAGCCCCACTGGGGGCGCGATGGTCGGCTACACCTTC. This encodes CASSPTGGAMVGYTF.

The V gene is TRBV14, the J gene TRBJ1-6; perhaps TRBD1 as D (5 bases). The CDR3 covers 16 residues. V gave up 4 bases and J gave up 2 bases, with 12 bases separating them. Germline CDR1 and CDR2: SGHDN and FVKESK. CDR3 residues: CASSLRGGAYNSPLHF. Written as DNA, the CDR3 is TGTGCCAGCAGCCTAAGGGGTGGCGCCTATAATTCACCCCTCCACTTT. Full variable domain (rest looked up from reference TRBV14 and TRBJ1-6): EAGVTQFPSHSVIEKGQTVTLRCDPISGHDNLYWYRRVMGKEIKFLLHFVKESKQDESGMPNNRFLAERTGGTYSTLKVQPAELEDSGVYFCASSLRGGAYNSPLHFGNGTRLTVT.

This clone was found once. The gene calls are TRBV2 and TRBJ1-2; a possible D gene is TRBD1 (5 bases). The CDR3 is 14 residues long. Germline CDR1 reads SNHLY; CDR2 reads FYNNEI. V was shortened by 6 bases and J by 0 bases, with 11 bases between the two germline ends. CDR3 residues: CASRVDRTNYGYTF. In nucleotides, the CDR3 is TGTGCCAGCAGGGTAGACAGAACTAACTATGGCTACACCTTC.

The gene calls are TRBV19 and TRBJ2-7; the match to TRBD1 covers 8 bases. Germline CDR1 and CDR2: LNHDA and SQIVND (reference sequence). CDR3 length equals 14 residues. The ends lost 2 bases at V and 0 bases at J; junction bases unmatched: 0. CDR3 in amino acids: CASSITGGSYEQYF. CDR3 bases: TGTGCCAGTAGTATAACAGGGGGCTCCTACGAGCAGTACTTC.